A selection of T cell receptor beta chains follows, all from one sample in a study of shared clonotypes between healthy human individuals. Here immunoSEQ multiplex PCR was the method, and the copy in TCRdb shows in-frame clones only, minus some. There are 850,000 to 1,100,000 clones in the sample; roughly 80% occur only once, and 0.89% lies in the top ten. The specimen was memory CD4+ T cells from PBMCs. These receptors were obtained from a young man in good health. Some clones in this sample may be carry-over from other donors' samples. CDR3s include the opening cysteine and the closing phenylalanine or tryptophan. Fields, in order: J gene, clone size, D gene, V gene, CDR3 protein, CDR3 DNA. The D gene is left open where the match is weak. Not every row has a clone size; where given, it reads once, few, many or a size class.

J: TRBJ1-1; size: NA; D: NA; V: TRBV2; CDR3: CASREQLNTEAFF; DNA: TGTGCCAGCAGGGAACAATTGAACACTGAAGCTTTCTTT
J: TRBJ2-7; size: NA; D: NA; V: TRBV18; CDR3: CASSRYRDYEQYF; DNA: TGTGCCAGCTCAAGGTACAGGGACTACGAGCAGTACTTC
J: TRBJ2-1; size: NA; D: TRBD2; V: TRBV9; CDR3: CASSAGLAGFNEQFF; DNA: TGTGCCAGCAGCGCAGGACTAGCGGGATTCAATGAGCAGTTCTTC
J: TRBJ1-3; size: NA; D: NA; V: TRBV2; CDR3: CASGGGSGNTIYF; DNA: TGTGCCAGCGGGGGCGGCTCTGGAAACACCATATATTTT
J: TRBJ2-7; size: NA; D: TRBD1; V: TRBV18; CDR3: CASSGDRVHEQYF; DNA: TGTGCCAGCTCTGGGGACAGGGTCCACGAGCAGTACTTC
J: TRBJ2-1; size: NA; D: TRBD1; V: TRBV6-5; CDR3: CASSYSPHRGEQFF; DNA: TGTGCCAGCAGTTACTCACCCCACAGGGGTGAGCAGTTCTTC
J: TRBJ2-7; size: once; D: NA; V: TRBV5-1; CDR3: CASSLGPGYDEQYF; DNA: TGCGCCAGCAGCTTGGGTCCTGGGTACGACGAGCAGTACTTC
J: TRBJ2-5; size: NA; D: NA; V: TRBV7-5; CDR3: CARSLGLAGAETQYF; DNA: TGTGCCAGAAGCTTAGGACTAGCGGGAGCGGAGACCCAGTACTTC
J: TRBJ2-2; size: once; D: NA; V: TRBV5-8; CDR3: CAVSLRWNTGELFF; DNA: TGTGCCGTCTCGCTACGATGGAATACCGGGGAGCTGTTTTTT
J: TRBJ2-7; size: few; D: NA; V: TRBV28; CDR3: CASRTTGKTYEQYF; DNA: TGTGCCAGCAGAACGACAGGAAAGACCTACGAGCAGTACTTC
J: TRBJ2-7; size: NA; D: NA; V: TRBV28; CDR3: CASRNLYTDEQYF; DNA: TGTGCCAGCAGAAATTTGTACACAGATGAGCAGTACTTC
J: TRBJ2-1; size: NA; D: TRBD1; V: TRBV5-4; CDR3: CASSPALDRDGHNEQFF; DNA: TGTGCCAGCAGCCCCGCCCTGGACAGGGACGGCCACAATGAGCAGTTCTTC
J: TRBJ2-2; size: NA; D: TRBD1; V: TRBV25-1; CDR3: CASSDSGTGGTGELFF; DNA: TGTGCCAGCAGTGACTCCGGGACAGGGGGTACCGGGGAGCTGTTTTTT
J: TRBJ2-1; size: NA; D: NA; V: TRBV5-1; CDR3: CASSFDSHNEQFF; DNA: TGCGCCAGCAGCTTCGACAGCCACAATGAGCAGTTCTTC
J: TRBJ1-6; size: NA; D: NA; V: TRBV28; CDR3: CASSLPEGGGRSPLHF; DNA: TGTGCCAGCAGTTTACCAGAGGGAGGGGGGCGTTCACCCCTCCACTTT
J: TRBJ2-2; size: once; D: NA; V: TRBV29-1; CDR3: CSVQTGTGTGELFF; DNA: TGCAGCGTTCAGACGGGGACGGGAACCGGGGAGCTGTTTTTT
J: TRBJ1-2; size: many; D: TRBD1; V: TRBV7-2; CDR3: CASSPQAQGAGGYTF; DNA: TGTGCCAGCAGCCCCCAGGCTCAGGGGGCTGGTGGCTACACCTTC
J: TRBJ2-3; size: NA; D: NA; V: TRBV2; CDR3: CASRDASGTDTQYF; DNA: TGTGCCAGCAGGGACGCCAGCGGAACAGATACGCAGTATTTT
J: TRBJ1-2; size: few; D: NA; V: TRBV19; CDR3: CASSIRAGESGYTF; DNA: TGTGCCAGTAGTATACGGGCAGGGGAAAGTGGCTACACCTTC
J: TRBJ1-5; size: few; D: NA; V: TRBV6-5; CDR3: CASSPQGNQPQHF; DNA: TGTGCCAGCAGTCCACAGGGCAATCAGCCCCAGCATTTT
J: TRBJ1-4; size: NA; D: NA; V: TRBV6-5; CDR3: CASSRTVATNEKLFF; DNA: TGTGCCAGCAGCAGGACAGTTGCAACTAATGAAAAACTGTTTTTT
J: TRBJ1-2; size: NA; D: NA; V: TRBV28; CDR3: CASKPARYGYTF; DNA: TGTGCCAGCAAACCCGCCCGCTATGGCTACACCTTC
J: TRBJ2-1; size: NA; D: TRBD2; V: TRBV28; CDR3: CASSLPLWGGSSIEQFF; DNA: TGTGCCAGCAGTTTACCTCTATGGGGCGGGAGTTCCATTGAGCAGTTCTTC
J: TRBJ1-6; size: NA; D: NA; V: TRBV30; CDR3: CAWGWAPNSPLHF; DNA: TGTGCCTGGGGGTGGGCTCCAAACTCACCCCTCCACTTT
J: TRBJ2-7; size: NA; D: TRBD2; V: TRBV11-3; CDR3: CATPTSGRPPDSYEQYF; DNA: TGTGCCACTCCCACTAGCGGGAGACCACCGGACTCCTACGAGCAGTACTTC
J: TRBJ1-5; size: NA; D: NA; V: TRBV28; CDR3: CASKVPGASNQPQHF; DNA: TGTGCCAGCAAAGTTCCAGGGGCTAGCAATCAGCCCCAGCATTTT
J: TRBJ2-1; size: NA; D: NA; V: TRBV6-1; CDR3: CASSEGVGWLQGRNEQFF; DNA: TGTGCCAGCAGTGAAGGAGTGGGCTGGCTCCAGGGGAGGAATGAGCAGTTCTTC
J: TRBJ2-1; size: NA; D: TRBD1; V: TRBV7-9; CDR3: CASSVARTGGNEQFF; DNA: TGTGCCAGCAGCGTCGCCCGGACAGGTGGGAATGAGCAGTTCTTC
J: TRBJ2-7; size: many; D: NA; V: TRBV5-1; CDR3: CASSAEISYEQYF; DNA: TGCGCCAGTTCGGCGGAGATCTCCTACGAGCAGTACTTC
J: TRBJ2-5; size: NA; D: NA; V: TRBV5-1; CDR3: CASKSGCNQETQYF; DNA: TGCGCCAGCAAGTCCGGGTGCAACCAAGAGACCCAGTACTTC
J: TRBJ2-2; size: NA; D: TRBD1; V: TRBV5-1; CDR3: CASSLIQGAYAGELFF; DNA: TGCGCCAGCAGCTTGATACAGGGGGCTTACGCCGGGGAGCTGTTTTTT
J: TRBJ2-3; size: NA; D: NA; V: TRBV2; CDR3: CASSESASTDTQYF; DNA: TGTGCCAGCAGTGAATCGGCTAGCACAGATACGCAGTATTTT
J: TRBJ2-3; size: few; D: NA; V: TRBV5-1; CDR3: CASSWTTRTDTQYF; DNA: TGCGCCAGCAGCTGGACTACCCGCACAGATACGCAGTATTTT
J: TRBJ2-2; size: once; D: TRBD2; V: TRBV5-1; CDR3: CASSLARGLNTGELFF; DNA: TGCGCCAGCAGCTTGGCGCGGGGGTTGAACACCGGGGAGCTGTTTTTT